This is a list of T cell receptor beta chains from one sample in a study of blood T cell repertoires in COVID-19. Data came from immunoSEQ multiplex PCR; TCRdb stores just in-frame clones and leaves some out. The sample lists approximately 180,000 clones, 84% occurring once. The sample taken for sequencing was PBMCs or T cells enriched from blood (not recorded which). Receptor source: a man aged 45-60 years who had recovered from COVID-19. The CDR3 runs from the conserved cysteine through the conserved F or W. D genes are given only for firm matches. Part of the rows lack a size; the others show once, few, many or a class for expanded clones.

cdr3_nt cdr3_aa clone_size d_call j_call v_call
TGTGCCTGGAGTGGTTCTAGCGGGGGGCCGAGCTCCTACAATGAGCAGTTCTTC CAWSGSSGGPSSYNEQFF . TRBD2 TRBJ2-1 TRBV30
TGTGCCTGGAGTGGGGGCATCGGTGAAAAACTGTTTTTT CAWSGGIGEKLFF . . TRBJ1-4 TRBV30
TGCAGCGTTGACAGGGGAGCTAACTATGGCTACACCTTC CSVDRGANYGYTF . . TRBJ1-2 TRBV29-1
TGTGCCAGTAGCGCTGAGAGGCCTAGTAGCACAGATACGCAGTATTTT CASSAERPSSTDTQYF few . TRBJ2-3 TRBV19
TGTGCCAGCTCACCACCGAGCCTTGGCTACAATGAGCAGTTCTTC CASSPPSLGYNEQFF . . TRBJ2-1 TRBV18
TGTGCCAGTAGTACCGGACTAGCGGGATACGAGCAGTACTTC CASSTGLAGYEQYF . TRBD2 TRBJ2-7 TRBV19
TGTGCCAGCAGCTTTATAGTTGGACAGGGGGACGAGACCCAGTACTTC CASSFIVGQGDETQYF . TRBD1 TRBJ2-5 TRBV5-4
TGCGCCAGCAGCCCCCCACAGGGTTGGGAAGCTTTCTTT CASSPPQGWEAFF few . TRBJ1-1 TRBV4-1
TGTGCCAGCTCACCACCGCAGGGCGAAGAAAAACTGTTTTTT CASSPPQGEEKLFF . . TRBJ1-4 TRBV18
TGTGCCTGGAGCCGCCCAGTGAACACTGAAGCTTTCTTT CAWSRPVNTEAFF . . TRBJ1-1 TRBV30
TGTGCCAGCAGCGTACGCGGGGGTGCGACAGATACGCAGTATTTT CASSVRGGATDTQYF . TRBD2 TRBJ2-3 TRBV9
TGCGCCAGCAGTGATAATAGCAAGACCCAGTACTTC CASSDNSKTQYF . . TRBJ2-5 TRBV10-2
TGTGCCAACCAGGGACTAGCGGGGGTCGGGGAGCTGTTTTTT CANQGLAGVGELFF . TRBD2 TRBJ2-2 TRBV6-5
TGCGCCAGCAGTTTCAGTTCTGGCAGCTCCTATAATTCACCCCTCCACTTT CASSFSSGSSYNSPLHF . . TRBJ1-6 TRBV5-1
TGTGCCAGCTCACAGGGGACAGGGGGGACTGAAGCTTTCTTT CASSQGTGGTEAFF . TRBD1 TRBJ1-1 TRBV18
TGTGCCAGCAGCCCATCCGGGACAGGGGGCTCCGGCTACACCTTC CASSPSGTGGSGYTF . TRBD1 TRBJ1-2 TRBV7-8
TGTGCCAGCAGGGCGGGACAGGGGCTCCCCTACGAGCAGTACTTC CASRAGQGLPYEQYF once TRBD1 TRBJ2-7 TRBV6-5
TGTGCCAGCAAGGAGCGGGGGACCACAGATACGCAGTATTTT CASKERGTTDTQYF few TRBD2 TRBJ2-3 TRBV2